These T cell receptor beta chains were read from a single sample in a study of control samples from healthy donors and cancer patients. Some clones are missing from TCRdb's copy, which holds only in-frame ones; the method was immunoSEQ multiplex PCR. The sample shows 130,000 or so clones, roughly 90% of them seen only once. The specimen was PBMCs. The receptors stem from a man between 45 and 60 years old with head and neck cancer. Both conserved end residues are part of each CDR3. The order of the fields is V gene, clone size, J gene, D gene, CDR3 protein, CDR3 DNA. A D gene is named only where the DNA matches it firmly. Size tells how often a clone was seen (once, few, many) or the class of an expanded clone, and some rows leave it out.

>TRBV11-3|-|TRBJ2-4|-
CASSSLGGNAKNIQYF
TGTGCCAGCAGCTCGCTTGGGGGAAACGCCAAAAACATTCAGTACTTC
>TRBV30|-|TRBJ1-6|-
CAWSAPYNSPLHF
TGTGCCTGGAGTGCTCCGTATAATTCACCCCTCCACTTT
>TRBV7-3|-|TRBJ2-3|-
CASSGGTATSTDTQYF
TGTGCCAGCAGCGGAGGGACAGCCACTAGCACAGATACGCAGTATTTT
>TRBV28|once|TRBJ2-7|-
CASSLPGTSYGQYF
TGTGCCAGCAGTCTCCCCGGGACGTCCTACGGGCAGTACTTC
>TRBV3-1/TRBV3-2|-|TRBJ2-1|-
CASSPTERRYNEQFF
TGTGCCAGCAGCCCCACCGAGCGTAGGTACAATGAGCAGTTCTTC
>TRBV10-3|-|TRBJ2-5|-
CAISEGTDHTETQYF
TGTGCCATCAGTGAGGGGACCGATCACACGGAGACCCAGTACTTC
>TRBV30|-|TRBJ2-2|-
CAWAGQNTGELFF
TGTGCCTGGGCGGGACAGAACACCGGGGAGCTGTTTTTT
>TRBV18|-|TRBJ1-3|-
CASSPGRKSSGNTIYF
TGTGCCAGCTCACCAGGGCGGAAAAGCTCTGGAAACACCATATATTTT
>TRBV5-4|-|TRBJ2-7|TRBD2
CASSVGLAASYEQYF
TGTGCCAGCAGCGTGGGACTAGCGGCCTCCTACGAGCAGTACTTC
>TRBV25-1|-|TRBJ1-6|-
CASSEREDLVPLHF
TGTGCCAGCAGTGAAAGGGAGGATTTGGTTCCCCTCCACTTT
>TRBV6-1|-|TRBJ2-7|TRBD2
CASSEEGGAYEQYF
TGTGCCAGCAGTGAAGAGGGAGGGGCCTACGAGCAGTACTTC
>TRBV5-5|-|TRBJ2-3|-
CASSTPAGTQYF
TGTGCCAGCAGCACACCGGCTGGTACGCAGTATTTT
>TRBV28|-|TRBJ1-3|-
CASYSGNTIYF
TGTGCCAGCTACTCTGGAAACACCATATATTTT
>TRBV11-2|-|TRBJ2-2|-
CASSFRLGGELFF
TGTGCCAGCAGCTTCCGTCTGGGTGGGGAGCTGTTTTTT
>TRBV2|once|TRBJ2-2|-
CASSEGPGATGELFF
TGTGCCAGCAGTGAAGGGCCGGGGGCCACCGGGGAGCTGTTTTTT
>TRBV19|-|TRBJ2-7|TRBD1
CASSMRRQGSYEQYF
TGTGCCAGTAGTATGCGCCGACAGGGGAGCTACGAGCAGTACTTC
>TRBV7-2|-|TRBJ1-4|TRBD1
CASSAGQGAANEKLFF
TGTGCCAGCAGCGCCGGACAGGGGGCGGCTAATGAAAAACTGTTTTTT
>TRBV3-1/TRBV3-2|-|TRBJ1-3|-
CASSQERSDNTIYF
TGTGCCAGCAGCCAAGAGAGGTCAGATAACACCATATATTTT
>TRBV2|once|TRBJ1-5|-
CASRDIAGNQPQHF
TGTGCCAGCAGGGATATCGCGGGCAATCAGCCCCAGCATTTT
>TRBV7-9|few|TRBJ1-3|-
CASSLQQGSGNTIYF
TGTGCCAGCAGCTTACAACAGGGATCGGGAAACACCATATATTTT
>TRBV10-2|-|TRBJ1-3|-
CASSDGGFGGNTIYF
TGCGCCAGCAGTGACGGGGGATTCGGTGGAAACACCATATATTTT
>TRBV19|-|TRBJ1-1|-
CASSIRVNTEAFF
TGTGCCAGTAGTATTCGGGTGAACACTGAAGCTTTCTTT
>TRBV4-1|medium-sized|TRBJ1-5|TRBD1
CASSSQAGGNSHQPQHF
TGCGCCAGCAGCAGCCAAGCAGGGGGAAATTCCCATCAGCCCCAGCATTTT
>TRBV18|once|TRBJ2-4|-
CASSPGGVLAKNIQYF
TGTGCCAGCTCACCAGGTGGGGTTTTAGCCAAAAACATTCAGTACTTC
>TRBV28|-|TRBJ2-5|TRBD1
CASSRPQGARETQYF
TGTGCCAGCAGTCGACCCCAGGGGGCACGAGAGACCCAGTACTTC
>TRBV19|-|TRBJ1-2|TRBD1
CASSPVGQALYGYTF
TGTGCCAGTAGTCCAGTGGGACAGGCCCTCTATGGCTACACCTTC
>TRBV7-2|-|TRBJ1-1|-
CASSLAPPTEAFF
TGTGCCAGCAGCTTAGCCCCCCCCACTGAAGCTTTCTTT
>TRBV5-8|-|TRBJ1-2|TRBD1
CASSLAQGAIGYGYTF
TGTGCCAGCAGCTTGGCTCAGGGGGCAATTGGCTATGGCTACACCTTC
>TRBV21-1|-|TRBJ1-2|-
CASLKGGGYTF
TGTGCCAGCCTGAAGGGGGGGGGCTACACCTTC
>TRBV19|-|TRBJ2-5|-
CASSIVGTQETQYF
TGTGCCAGTAGTATAGTAGGGACCCAAGAGACCCAGTACTTC
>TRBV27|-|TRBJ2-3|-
CASSLSAGVSTDTQYF
TGTGCCAGCAGTTTATCGGCAGGGGTCTCCACAGATACGCAGTATTTT
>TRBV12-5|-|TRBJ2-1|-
CASGLDYVGQFF
TGTGCTAGTGGTTTGGACTACGTAGGGCAGTTCTTC
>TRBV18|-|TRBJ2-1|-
CASSPQPGPDNEQFF
TGTGCCAGCTCACCCCAACCGGGACCGGACAATGAGCAGTTCTTC
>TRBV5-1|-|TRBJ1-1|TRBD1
CASSLFTGGAEAFF
TGCGCCAGCAGCTTGTTTACAGGGGGAGCTGAAGCTTTCTTT
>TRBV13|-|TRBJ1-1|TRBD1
CASSSDRVFMNTEAFF
TGTGCCAGCAGCTCGGACAGGGTCTTTATGAACACTGAAGCTTTCTTT
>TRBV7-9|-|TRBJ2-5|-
CASSLLSAQETQYF
TGTGCCAGCAGCTTACTTTCAGCACAAGAGACCCAGTACTTC
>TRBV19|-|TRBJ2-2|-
CASSIVEESGELFF
TGTGCCAGTAGTATAGTGGAGGAATCGGGGGAGCTGTTTTTT
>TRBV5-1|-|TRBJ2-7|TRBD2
CASSSSGTRSEQYF
TGCGCCAGCAGCTCCTCGGGGACTAGGAGCGAGCAGTACTTC
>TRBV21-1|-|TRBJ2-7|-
CASSAGTGGRYEQYF
TGTGCCAGCAGCGCTGGGACAGGGGGCAGGTACGAGCAGTACTTC
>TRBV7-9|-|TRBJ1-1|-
CASSLVAEAFF
TGTGCCAGCAGCTTAGTGGCTGAAGCTTTCTTT
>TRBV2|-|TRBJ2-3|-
CASMPQSTDTQYF
TGTGCCAGCATGCCCCAGAGCACAGATACGCAGTATTTT
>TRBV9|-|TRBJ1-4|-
CASSDGRINEKLFF
TGTGCCAGCAGCGACGGGCGGATTAATGAAAAACTGTTTTTT
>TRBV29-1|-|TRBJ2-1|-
CSFRDHGDNEQFF
TGCAGCTTCCGGGACCACGGCGACAATGAGCAGTTCTTC
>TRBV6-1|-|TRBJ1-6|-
CASSEGRASSYNSPLHF
TGTGCCAGCAGTGAAGGCAGGGCTAGCTCCTATAATTCACCCCTCCACTTT
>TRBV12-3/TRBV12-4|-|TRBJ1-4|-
CASSPLQEKLFF
TGTGCCAGCAGCCCCCTGCAGGAAAAACTGTTTTTT
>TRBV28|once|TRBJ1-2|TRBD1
CASSLFWDRSTGYTF
TGTGCCAGCAGTTTATTCTGGGACAGAAGCACTGGCTACACCTTC
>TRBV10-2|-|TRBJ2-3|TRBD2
CASGSGGATDTQYF
TGCGCCAGCGGGAGCGGGGGGGCAACAGATACGCAGTATTTT